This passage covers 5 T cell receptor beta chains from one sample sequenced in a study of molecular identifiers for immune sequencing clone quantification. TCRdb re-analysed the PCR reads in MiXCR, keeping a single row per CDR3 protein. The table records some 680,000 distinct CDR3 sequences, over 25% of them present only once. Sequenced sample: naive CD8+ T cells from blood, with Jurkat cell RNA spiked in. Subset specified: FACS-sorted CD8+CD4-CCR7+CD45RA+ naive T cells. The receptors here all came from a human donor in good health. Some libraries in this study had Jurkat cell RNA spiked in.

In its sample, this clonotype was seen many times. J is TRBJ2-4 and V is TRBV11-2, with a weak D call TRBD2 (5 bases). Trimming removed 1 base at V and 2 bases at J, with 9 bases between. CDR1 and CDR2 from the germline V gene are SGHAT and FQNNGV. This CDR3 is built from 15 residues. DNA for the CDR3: TGTGCCAGCAGCTTAGGGGAGTGGTCCAAAAACATTCAGTACTTC. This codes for CASSLGEWSKNIQYF.

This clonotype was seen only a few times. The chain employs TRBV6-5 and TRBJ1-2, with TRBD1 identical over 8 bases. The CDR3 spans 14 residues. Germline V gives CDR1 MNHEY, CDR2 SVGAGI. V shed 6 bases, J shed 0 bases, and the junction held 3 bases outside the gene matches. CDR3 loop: CASRTGETNYGYTF. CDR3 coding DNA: TGTGCCAGCAGGACAGGGGAAACTAACTATGGCTACACCTTC.

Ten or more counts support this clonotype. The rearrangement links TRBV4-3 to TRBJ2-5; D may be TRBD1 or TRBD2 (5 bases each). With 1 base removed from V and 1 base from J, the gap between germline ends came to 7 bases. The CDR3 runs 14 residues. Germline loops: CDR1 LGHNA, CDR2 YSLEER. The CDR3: CASSQGGTQETQYF. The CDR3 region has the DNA TGCGCCAGCAGCCAAGGTGGGACCCAAGAGACCCAGTACTTC.

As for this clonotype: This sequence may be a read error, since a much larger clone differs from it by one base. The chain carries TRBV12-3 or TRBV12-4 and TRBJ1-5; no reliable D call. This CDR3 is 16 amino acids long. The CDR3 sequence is CAGSLGGDGSRQPQHF. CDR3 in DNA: TGTGCCGGCAGTTTGGGCGGTGACGGGTCGCGTCAGCCCCAGCATTTT.

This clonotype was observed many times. CDR3 residues: CASSLLTSGGSTDTQYF. CDR3 coding DNA: TGTGCCAGCAGTCTCCTCACTAGCGGGGGAAGCACAGATACGCAGTATTTT. The V call is TRBV27, the J call TRBJ2-3; TRBD2 matches 11 bases. Germline CDR1 MNHEY, CDR2 SMNVEV (reference sequence). The CDR3 runs to 17 residues. The junction had 7 bases not matched to a gene; V was cut back by 5 bases and J by 0 bases.